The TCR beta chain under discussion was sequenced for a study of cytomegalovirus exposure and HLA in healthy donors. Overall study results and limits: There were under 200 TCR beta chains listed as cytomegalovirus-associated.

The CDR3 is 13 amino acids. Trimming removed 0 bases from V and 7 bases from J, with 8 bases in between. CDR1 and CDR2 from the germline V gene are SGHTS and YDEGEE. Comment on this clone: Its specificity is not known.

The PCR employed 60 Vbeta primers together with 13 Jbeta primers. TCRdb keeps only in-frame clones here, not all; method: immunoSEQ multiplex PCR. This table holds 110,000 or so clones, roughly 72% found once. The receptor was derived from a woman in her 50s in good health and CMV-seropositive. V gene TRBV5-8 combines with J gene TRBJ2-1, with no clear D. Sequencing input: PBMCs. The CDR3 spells CASSLGGPNEQFF. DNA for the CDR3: TGTGCCAGCAGCTTGGGTGGGCCTAATGAGCAGTTCTTC.